The 7 T cell receptor beta chains below were found in one sample sequenced in a study of control samples from healthy donors and cancer patients. Clones were read by immunoSEQ multiplex PCR, and TCRdb kept only the in-frame ones, dropping some. The table has around 180,000 clones, around 88% seen once. Sequenced: blood. These receptors came from a woman aged 30 to 39 in good health.

The V and J genes are TRBV9 and TRBJ2-1, with 10 bases identical to TRBD2. CDR3 size: 16 residues. Germline V gene data show CDR1 as SGDLS and CDR2 as YYNGEE. The V segment lost 4 bases and the J segment 2 bases; nucleotides outside the gene matches: 6. CDR3 bases: TGTGCCAGCAGCACCCAAGCGGGGGGGACCTACAATGAGCAGTTCTTC. It translates to CASSTQAGGTYNEQFF.

This chain uses TRBV11-2 with TRBJ2-1; 9 bases line up with TRBD1. CDR3 size: 14 residues. The junction had 6 bases not matched to a gene; V was cut back by 4 bases and J by 8 bases. Germline lookup yields CDR1 SGHAT and CDR2 FQNNGV. The DNA for the CDR3 is TGTGCCAGCAGCTCCGGGACAGGGTGGGATGAGCAGTTCTTC. Translation: CASSSGTGWDEQFF.

This clone appeared once. The J gene is TRBJ1-1, the V gene TRBV30; 7 bases are a match to TRBD1. Germline CDR1 and CDR2: GTSNPN and SVGIG (reference sequence). This CDR3 contains 13 residues. V shed 8 bases and J 1 base; nucleotides not matched to a gene: 7. CDR3 amino acids: CAGTEVRNTEAFF. The CDR3 nucleotides read TGTGCCGGGACAGAGGTGAGGAACACTGAAGCTTTCTTT.

The chain has TRBV10-3 and TRBJ1-1, with 9 bases identical to TRBD1. This CDR3 region has 14 residues. Losses at the gene ends were 5 bases for V and 7 bases for J; bases not matched to a gene: 8. Germline CDR1 and CDR2: ENHRY and SYGVKD. CDR3 residues: CAISTQGADSEAFF. The CDR3 DNA is TGTGCCATCAGTACACAGGGGGCTGACAGTGAAGCTTTCTTT.

The count of this clone is one. The J gene is TRBJ1-1, the V gene TRBV12-3 or TRBV12-4; D is possibly TRBD1 (5 bases). V gave up 5 bases and J gave up 6 bases, with 13 bases separating them. The length of the CDR3 is 13 residues. The CDR3 spells CASSPRGTAEAFF. The CDR3 DNA reads TGTGCCAGCAGTCCCCGAGGGACCGCTGAAGCTTTCTTT.

The J gene is TRBJ1-1, the V gene TRBV25-1; D gene unclear. V lost 6 bases, J lost 0 bases, and 17 bases lay in between. Germline V gene sequence: CDR1 MGHDK, CDR2 SYGVNS. The CDR3 has 16 residues. CDR3 DNA: TGTGCCAGCAGGTCCGAGGTGATGGAGGTGAACACTGAAGCTTTCTTT. Protein sequence: CASRSEVMEVNTEAFF.

DNA of the CDR3: TGTGCCAGTAGTCCCTCAGGGGGCGGAGGTGAAAAACTGTTTTTT. Protein sequence: CASSPSGGGGEKLFF. V is TRBV19 and J is TRBJ1-4, with 8 bases fitting TRBD1. CDR1 LNHDA and CDR2 SQIVND come from the germline V gene (reference sequence). J was trimmed by 7 bases and V by 5 bases; bases with no gene match: 9. CDR3 size: 15 residues.